This T cell receptor (beta chain) was captured by sequencing in a study of early T cells in non-severe SARS-CoV-2 infection. About the study: Sequencing used unsorted whole-blood bulk RNA, so chains lack pairing.

Tagging with unique molecular identifiers was applied to individual cDNA molecules. TCRdb analysed the 5' RACE reads with MiXCR anew, one entry per CDR3 protein. Counted here are some 59,000 distinct CDR3 sequences, approximately 8% occurring once; the ten biggest clones make up about 3.9%. This clonotype has ten or more counts. What it binds is unknown. The study's findings and limits: Matching against VDJdb likely underestimated virus-specific expansions, favoring anti-spike CD8.

V lost 5 bases to trimming and J lost 5 bases, with 12 bases between them. CDR3 size: 13 residues. Germline V gives CDR1 SGHRS, CDR2 YFSETQ. The chain combines TRBV5-1 with TRBJ2-3, with D perhaps matching TRBD1 (6 bases). The sequenced sample was whole blood, obtained at baseline. This TCR derives from an adult who was a healthcare worker with PCR-confirmed SARS-CoV-2 infection or an uninfected control (not recorded which). This CDR3 reads CASSKLGQDTQYF. DNA of the CDR3: TGCGCCAGCAGTAAACTGGGACAAGATACGCAGTATTTT.